These 30 T cell receptor beta chains share one sample of origin, sequenced in a study of T cell changes during pregnancy in multiple sclerosis. The assay was immunoSEQ multiplex PCR, and TCRdb's table has in-frame clones only and misses some. The sample yields tens of thousands of clones, approximately 90% seen once. The sample consisted of peripheral blood, taken in the second trimester of pregnancy. The source is a female donor with multiple sclerosis, enrolled in a pregnancy study.

The chain links TRBV6-4 to TRBJ2-3; TRBD2 might be the D (6 bases). Germline V gives CDR1 MRHNA, CDR2 SNTAGT. The CDR3 totals 15 residues. Trimming shortened V by 4 bases and J by 0 bases, and 11 bases separated the two germline ends. CDR3 nucleotide sequence: TGTGCCAGCAGTGCCACCGGGACTAGCACAGATACGCAGTATTTT. Translation: CASSATGTSTDTQYF.

The table lists this clone with a count of one. The chain recombines TRBV5-1 with TRBJ2-3; D is uncertain. V lost 4 bases and J 2 bases, leaving 5 bases between the germline ends. The CDR3 is made up of 12 amino acids. Germline lookup yields CDR1 SGHRS and CDR2 YFSETQ. CDR3 DNA: TGCGCCAGCAGCGCGCCCACAGATACGCAGTATTTT. It specifies CASSAPTDTQYF.

This chain joins TRBV7-9 and TRBJ2-2; D might be TRBD2 (7 bases). The germline CDR1 and CDR2 sequences are SEHNR and FQNEAQ (reference sequence). The V and J ends lost 5 bases and 7 bases respectively, with 17 bases between them. This CDR3 has 15 amino acids. The CDR3 DNA sequence: TGTGCCAGCAGCGCCGGGGGGCCTGGGCTCGGGGAGCTGTTTTTT. Translation gives CASSAGGPGLGELFF.

The chain has TRBV27 and TRBJ1-1; 7 nucleotides align to TRBD1. Per germline, CDR1 MNHEY and CDR2 SMNVEV (reference sequence). This CDR3 is built from 15 residues. With 5 bases clipped from V and 1 base from J, the junction kept 7 bases outside the gene matches. CDR3 in DNA: TGTGCCAGCAGTCTGCTGGGACAGCCGAACACTGAAGCTTTCTTT. Protein: CASSLLGQPNTEAFF.

This sequence joins TRBV14 and TRBJ2-7, with TRBD2 as a possible D gene (6 bases). V lost 2 bases and J 2 bases, leaving 19 bases between the germline ends. CDR3 size: 17 residues. Germline lookup yields CDR1 SGHDN and CDR2 FVKESK. CDR3 nucleotide sequence: TGTGCCAGCAGCCAAAATCATGGGGGGTACGTCGCCTACGAGCAGTACTTC. Residues: CASSQNHGGYVAYEQYF. Combining the CDR3 with reference TRBV14 and TRBJ2-7 gives the whole variable domain EAGVTQFPSHSVIEKGQTVTLRCDPISGHDNLYWYRRVMGKEIKFLLHFVKESKQDESGMPNNRFLAERTGGTYSTLKVQPAELEDSGVYFCASSQNHGGYVAYEQYFGPGTRLTVT.

The chain combines TRBV5-1 with TRBJ1-1; 8 bases are a match to TRBD1. The germline gives CDR1 SGHRS, CDR2 YFSETQ. The trim removed 4 bases at V and 4 bases at J, leaving 9 bases unmatched. There are 15 residues in the CDR3. The DNA for the CDR3 is TGCGCCAGCAGCACAAGACAGGGGACGGGCACTGAAGCTTTCTTT. Translation gives CASSTRQGTGTEAFF. Complete variable domain (other parts from reference TRBV5-1 and TRBJ1-1): KAGVTQTPRYLIKTRGQQVTLSCSPISGHRSVSWYQQTPGQGLQFLFEYFSETQRNKGNFPGRFSGRQFSNSRSEMNVSTLELGDSALYLCASSTRQGTGTEAFFGQGTRLTVV.

In nucleotides, the CDR3 is TGCAGCGTGGGTGGGACAGTCACCTACGAGCAGTACTTC. Protein sequence: CSVGGTVTYEQYF. The chain combines TRBV29-1 with TRBJ2-7; 7 bases align to TRBD1. The CDR3 consists of 13 residues. With V trimmed by 6 bases and J by 2 bases, 7 bases remained unmatched. CDR1 is SQVTM and CDR2 is ANQGSEA in the germline V gene.

The rearrangement uses TRBV5-1 and TRBJ1-3; 7 bases align to TRBD1. Germline CDR1 SGHRS, CDR2 YFSETQ. There are 15 residues in the CDR3. The V and J ends lost 4 bases and 3 bases, in that order; junction bases with no gene match: 7. CDR3 region: CASSERGRGGNTIYF. The CDR3 DNA sequence: TGCGCCAGCAGCGAGAGGGGGCGCGGTGGAAACACCATATATTTT.

The chain employs TRBV5-1 and TRBJ2-7; D call uncertain. The CDR3 runs to 13 residues. Germline assignment: CDR1 SGHRS and CDR2 YFSETQ. Deletions cut 4 bases from V and 4 bases from J, with 12 bases between. This CDR3 is CASSQPPGYEQYF. The CDR3 DNA follows: TGCGCCAGCAGCCAACCGCCCGGTTACGAGCAGTACTTC.

This chain links TRBV19 with TRBJ2-2; D is possibly TRBD1 (6 bases). The V end was cut by 4 bases, the J end by 6 bases, with 12 bases between. The CDR3 contains 14 residues. CDR1 and CDR2 (germline): LNHDA, SQIVND (reference sequence). CDR3 DNA: TGTGCCAGTAGTACATACAGGGCGGCCGGGGAGCTGTTTTTT. Translating gives CASSTYRAAGELFF.

The chain recombines TRBV5-1 with TRBJ2-7, with 11 bases identical to TRBD1. With V trimmed by 1 base and J by 1 base, 7 bases remained unmatched. Germline V gene sequence: CDR1 SGHRS, CDR2 YFSETQ. CDR3 length: 17 amino acids. CDR3 amino acids: CASSLPGQGAFSYEQYF. The CDR3 DNA reads TGCGCCAGCAGCTTGCCCGGACAGGGGGCTTTTTCCTACGAGCAGTACTTC.

CDR3 in DNA: TGTGCCAGCACATTCGGGGACACTGAAGCTTTCTTT. Residues: CASTFGDTEAFF. The gene calls are TRBV6-6 and TRBJ1-1, with unresolved D. In germline, CDR1 is MNHNY, CDR2 SVGAGI (reference sequence). This CDR3 spans 12 amino acids. Trimming stripped 7 bases from V and 3 bases from J, with 9 bases between.

V usage is TRBV7-9 and J usage is TRBJ2-7; 7 bases agree with TRBD1. CDR3 length: 14 residues. CDR1 and CDR2 (germline): SEHNR, FQNEAQ (reference sequence). J gave up 7 bases and V 4 bases, and 10 bases lay outside the gene matches. The CDR3 region has the DNA TGTGCCAGCAGCTCCTACAGGGGCTCCGGTGAGCAGTACTTC. Amino acids: CASSSYRGSGEQYF.

CDR3 DNA: TGTGCCAGCAGCCCCTATGTCTCTAGGACTGAAGCTTTCTTT. Translating gives CASSPYVSRTEAFF. This chain links TRBV6-5 with TRBJ1-1; D gene unclear. Germline lookup yields CDR1 MNHEY and CDR2 SVGAGI. Trimming removed 6 bases at V and 5 bases at J, with 16 bases between. This CDR3 region has 14 residues.

This clone was seen once. CDR3 region: CASSLDPLAGGTDTQYF. CDR3 in DNA: TGTGCCAGCAGCTTAGATCCCCTAGCGGGGGGCACAGATACGCAGTATTTT. The chain links TRBV11-2 to TRBJ2-3; 10 bases map to TRBD2. From germline, CDR1 is SGHAT and CDR2 FQNNGV. The V and J ends lost 0 bases and 1 base, in that order; junction bases with no gene match: 4. The CDR3 is made up of 17 amino acids.

V gene TRBV28 combines with J gene TRBJ1-2, with D tentatively TRBD1 (5 bases). Germline V gives CDR1 MDHEN, CDR2 SYDVKM. The CDR3 contains 17 residues. The V end was cut by 7 bases, the J end by 1 base, with 22 bases between. CDR3 in DNA: TGTGCCAGCACCCTGGGGGGGGATCCCCGTTTTAACTATGGCTACACCTTC. Translation: CASTLGGDPRFNYGYTF.

The J gene is TRBJ1-1, the V gene TRBV5-1; 7 nucleotides match TRBD1. Germline V gene sequence: CDR1 SGHRS, CDR2 YFSETQ. V lost 0 bases, J lost 4 bases, and 6 bases stayed unmatched. The CDR3 runs to 15 residues. As DNA, the CDR3 is TGCGCCAGCAGCTTGGAGGGGACAGTAGGCACTGAAGCTTTCTTT. Amino acids: CASSLEGTVGTEAFF.

The rearrangement joins TRBV15 to TRBJ1-4; D perhaps matches TRBD1 (6 bases). The CDR3 runs to 17 residues. V gave up 0 bases and J gave up 5 bases, with 16 bases separating them. In germline, CDR1 is LNHNV, CDR2 YYDKDF (reference sequence). CDR3 nucleotides: TGTGCCACCAGCAGAGATCCCCTGCCGGGGGGCAATGAAAAACTGTTTTTT. Translating gives CATSRDPLPGGNEKLFF. Together with reference TRBV15 and TRBJ1-4, the CDR3 gives the full variable domain: DAMVIQNPRYQVTQFGKPVTLSCSQTLNHNVMYWYQQKSSQAPKLLFHYYDKDFNNEADTPDNFQSRRPNTSFCFLDIRSPGLGDTAMYLCATSRDPLPGGNEKLFFGSGTQLSVL.

V usage is TRBV4-1 and J usage is TRBJ1-5; D is undetermined. Trimming shortened V by 0 bases and J by 2 bases, and 11 bases separated the two germline ends. Germline V gene sequence: CDR1 MGHRA, CDR2 YSYEKL. The CDR3 length is 16 residues. For the CDR3, the DNA is TGCGCCAGCAGCCAAGATAGGCAGGTTCGCAATCAGCCCCAGCATTTT. This translates into CASSQDRQVRNQPQHF.

This sequence joins TRBV28 and TRBJ2-1, with TRBD1 matching over 7 bases. The CDR3 runs 16 residues. V lost 7 bases and J lost 0; bases outside the gene matches: 9. Germline V gene lookup returns CDR1 MDHEN and CDR2 SYDVKM. The DNA of the CDR3 is TGTGCCAGCACTTCCGGGACAGTCAGCTCCTACAATGAGCAGTTCTTC. Translating gives CASTSGTVSSYNEQFF.

The J gene is TRBJ2-5, the V gene TRBV7-2; the D gene is possibly TRBD1 (6 bases). The CDR3 is made up of 13 amino acids. Germline-derived CDR1 and CDR2 are SGHTA and FQGNSA. The V end was cut by 5 bases, the J end by 3 bases, with 10 bases between. CDR3 residues: CASSRWTEETQYF. As DNA, the CDR3 is TGTGCCAGCAGCCGCTGGACAGAAGAGACCCAGTACTTC.

Comments on this clone: Additional DNA sequences in this sample encode the identical CDR3. The chain uses TRBV6-5 and TRBJ1-5; D not resolved. Trimming stripped 2 bases from V and 3 bases from J, with 5 bases between. This CDR3 contains 13 residues. CDR1 MNHEY and CDR2 SVGAGI come from the germline V gene. The CDR3 DNA reads as TGTGCCAGCAGTTACCGTTCCAATCAGCCCCAGCATTTT. Its translation is CASSYRSNQPQHF.

This rearrangement joins TRBV18 to TRBJ2-7; no firm D call. Germline V gene sequence: CDR1 KGHSH, CDR2 LQKENI. This CDR3 spans 16 amino acids. Trimming removed 5 bases from V and 3 bases from J, with 20 bases in between. The DNA for the CDR3 is TGTGCCAGCTCAAGGCCCGCGGAATCGACCTTCTACGAGCAGTACTTC. As protein: CASSRPAESTFYEQYF.

The chain has TRBV7-3 and TRBJ2-4; D uncertain. Trimming pared 8 bases from V and 6 bases from J, leaving 11 bases between. The CDR3 is 12 amino acids. From germline, CDR1 is SGHTA and CDR2 FQGTGA. The CDR3 protein is CASQFAPNIQYF. The CDR3 DNA follows: TGTGCCAGCCAGTTCGCCCCAAACATTCAGTACTTC.

This clone occurred once. The rearrangement uses TRBV2 and TRBJ1-6; D not resolved. V was pared by 3 bases and J by 8 bases, with 2 bases between. The CDR3 spans 11 residues. CDR1 is SNHLY and CDR2 is FYNNEI in the germline V gene. CDR3 in DNA: TGTGCCAGCAGTGACGATTCACCCCTCCACTTT. It translates to CASSDDSPLHF.

This clone was recorded only once. This chain links TRBV28 with TRBJ2-5; tentatively, D is TRBD1 (5 bases). V was trimmed by 0 bases and J by 2 bases, leaving 16 bases between them. Germline CDR1 reads MDHEN; CDR2 reads SYDVKM. CDR3 size: 17 residues. As DNA, the CDR3 is TGTGCCAGCAGTTTATGGTGGGCCCAATCAGGGCAAGAGACCCAGTACTTC. As protein: CASSLWWAQSGQETQYF.

The table lists this clone with a count of one. CDR3 amino acids: CASTPVGSVSYNEQFF. DNA of the CDR3: TGTGCCAGCACCCCCGTCGGGAGCGTCTCCTACAATGAGCAGTTCTTC. The gene calls are TRBV28 and TRBJ2-1, with D possibly matching TRBD2 (6 bases). With 7 bases removed from V and 0 bases from J, the gap between germline ends came to 16 bases. The CDR3 consists of 16 residues. CDR1 and CDR2 from the germline V gene are MDHEN and SYDVKM.

This chain uses TRBV18 with TRBJ1-4; TRBD1 matches at 8 bases. Germline CDR1 and CDR2: KGHSH and LQKENI. This CDR3 has 15 amino acids. The V and J ends lost 5 bases and 3 bases, in that order; junction bases with no gene match: 5. The CDR3 nucleotides read TGTGCCAGCTCAGAAGCGGGACAGGCTAATGAAAAACTGTTTTTT. Translated, it gives CASSEAGQANEKLFF. The full variable domain, with the rest looked up from reference TRBV18 and TRBJ1-4, is NAGVMQNPRHLVRRRGQEARLRCSPMKGHSHVYWYRQLPEEGLKFMVYLQKENIIDESGMPKERFSAEFPKEGPSILRIQQVVRGDSAAYFCASSEAGQANEKLFFGSGTQLSVL.

The chain joins TRBV4-3 to TRBJ2-3, with a possible D match to TRBD1 (6 bases). The CDR3 runs to 15 residues. V lost 4 bases and J 3 bases, leaving 14 bases between the germline ends. The germline V gene has CDR1 LGHNA and CDR2 YSLEER. CDR3 protein: CASSRLTGATDTQYF. CDR3 DNA: TGCGCCAGCAGCCGATTGACAGGCGCTACAGATACGCAGTATTTT.

V and J are TRBV2 and TRBJ2-1; D is uncertain. This CDR3 contains 13 residues. V was cut by 2 bases and J by 7 bases, with 9 bases left in between. Germline CDR1 reads SNHLY; CDR2 reads FYNNEI. This CDR3 is CASSELLGNEQFF. The CDR3 DNA reads as TGTGCCAGCAGTGAACTACTCGGTAATGAGCAGTTCTTC. The full variable domain, its missing parts supplied by reference TRBV2 and TRBJ2-1, is EPEVTQTPSHQVTQMGQEVILRCVPISNHLYFYWYRQILGQKVEFLVSFYNNEISEKSEIFDDQFSVERPDGSNFTLKIRSTKLEDSAMYFCASSELLGNEQFFGPGTRLTVL.